This passage covers 20 T cell receptor beta chains from one sample sequenced in a study of blood T cell repertoires in COVID-19. Clones were sequenced by immunoSEQ multiplex PCR, and TCRdb holds only the in-frame ones, with some missing. The data hold over 200,000 clones, with around 88% observed a single time. Input material: PBMCs or T cells enriched from blood (not recorded which). The receptors stem from a woman in her 40s with acute COVID-19.

The chain carries TRBV5-6 and TRBJ1-4, with unresolved D. V was pared by 1 base and J by 2 bases, with 9 bases between. This CDR3 is built from 15 residues. Germline V gene data show CDR1 as SGHDT and CDR2 as YYEEEE. As DNA, the CDR3 is TGTGCCAGCAGCTTGATTGCCAGGACTAATGAAAAACTGTTTTTT. Protein: CASSLIARTNEKLFF.

V is TRBV4-3 and J is TRBJ2-7; TRBD1 matches 11 bases. Germline-derived CDR1 and CDR2 are LGHNA and YSLEER. V lost 2 bases, J lost 3 bases, and 6 bases stayed unmatched. This CDR3 has 16 residues. The CDR3 DNA sequence: TGCGCCAGCAGCCAAACCGGGACAGGGGGGATCTACGAGCAGTACTTC. It specifies CASSQTGTGGIYEQYF.

About this clone itself: Other nucleotide sequences in the sample specify the same CDR3. The chain couples TRBV5-1 to TRBJ1-2; D perhaps matches TRBD1 (6 bases). The CDR3 has 13 residues. Germline V gives CDR1 SGHRS, CDR2 YFSETQ. The germline V and J ends were trimmed by 0 bases and 8 bases, with 11 bases remaining between them. The CDR3 sequence is CASSLETGYGYTF. The DNA for the CDR3 is TGCGCCAGCAGCTTGGAAACAGGGTACGGCTACACCTTC. Variable domain in full (rest from reference TRBV5-1 and TRBJ1-2): KAGVTQTPRYLIKTRGQQVTLSCSPISGHRSVSWYQQTPGQGLQFLFEYFSETQRNKGNFPGRFSGRQFSNSRSEMNVSTLELGDSALYLCASSLETGYGYTFGSGTRLTVV.

The gene calls are TRBV7-9 and TRBJ2-1; 7 positions agree with TRBD2. Trimming removed 0 bases from V and 0 bases from J; junction bases left unmatched: 5. This CDR3 has 17 amino acids. CDR1 and CDR2 (germline): SEHNR, FQNEAQ (reference sequence). This chain's CDR3 is CASSLAASGLSYNEQFF. CDR3 DNA sequence: TGTGCCAGCAGCTTAGCGGCTAGCGGCCTCTCCTACAATGAGCAGTTCTTC.

V gene TRBV18 combines with J gene TRBJ1-4; D gene ambiguous. CDR1 and CDR2 from the germline V gene are KGHSH and LQKENI. The CDR3 contains 14 residues. Trimming left V 3 bases short and J 7 bases short, with 12 bases between. DNA of the CDR3: TGTGCCAGCTCACCCAGCCTAGGGAGTGAAAAACTGTTTTTT. The encoded protein is CASSPSLGSEKLFF.

The gene calls are TRBV18 and TRBJ2-7, with 8 bases fitting TRBD1. With 6 bases clipped from V and 4 bases from J, the junction kept 5 bases outside the gene matches. CDR1 is KGHSH and CDR2 is LQKENI in the germline V gene. The CDR3 has 13 residues. The chain's CDR3 is CASSRDRYYEQYF. The CDR3 DNA sequence: TGTGCCAGCTCTCGGGACAGGTATTACGAGCAGTACTTC.

The V gene is TRBV11-2, the J gene TRBJ2-1, with D possibly TRBD2 on 6 matching bases. The CDR3 is 16 residues long. Germline V gene data show CDR1 as SGHAT and CDR2 as FQNNGV. Deletions cut 2 bases from V and 5 bases from J, with 16 bases between. CDR3 protein: CASSLPGGGPHNEQFF. In nucleotides, the CDR3 is TGTGCCAGCAGCTTACCCGGCGGAGGGCCGCACAATGAGCAGTTCTTC.

This chain connects TRBV6-5 to TRBJ1-1; D remains ambiguous. This CDR3 region has 15 residues. Germline V CDR1 and CDR2: MNHEY, SVGAGI. V shed 5 bases and J shed 0 bases, with 13 bases lying between them. The CDR3 bases are TGTGCCAGCAGTCGCCCGGGGAACATGAACACTGAAGCTTTCTTT. Its translation: CASSRPGNMNTEAFF.

V gene TRBV4-1 combines with J gene TRBJ2-2; possible D gene TRBD1, 6 bases. Trimming stripped 3 bases from V and 0 bases from J, with 14 bases between. CDR1 is MGHRA, CDR2 YSYEKL, per germline. CDR3 length: 17 residues. CDR3 sequence (DNA): TGCGCCAGCAGCCAGTGGGTGGGGGCCGCGAACACCGGGGAGCTGTTTTTT. It yields the protein CASSQWVGAANTGELFF.

J is TRBJ2-7 and V is TRBV13; 8 nucleotides align to TRBD2. The CDR3 is 14 residues long. V was pared by 5 bases and J by 6 bases, with 9 bases of the junction left unmatched. Germline V gives CDR1 PRHDT, CDR2 FYEKMQ (reference sequence). The CDR3 spells CASSPRRGASEQYV. In DNA form, the CDR3 reads TGTGCCAGCAGCCCAAGGCGGGGGGCGAGCGAGCAGTACGTC.

In its sample, this clone was seen once. CDR3: CASSGTSWADTQYF. The CDR3, as DNA: TGTGCCAGCAGCGGTACTAGCTGGGCAGATACGCAGTATTTT. The genes are TRBV7-6 and TRBJ2-3; tentatively, D is TRBD2 (6 bases). Germline V gene data show CDR1 as SGHVS and CDR2 as FNYEAQ. This CDR3 has 14 amino acids. V was trimmed by 5 bases and J by 4 bases, leaving 13 bases between them.

The chain recombines TRBV6-5 with TRBJ1-1, with D uncertain. Germline V CDR1 and CDR2: MNHEY, SVGAGI. This CDR3 contains 15 residues. Trimming removed 5 bases from V and 5 bases from J, with 18 bases in between. CDR3 sequence (DNA): TGTGCCAGCAGTCCGGCGCCACTAAGGAGTACTGAAGCTTTCTTT. This gives the protein CASSPAPLRSTEAFF.

The V and J genes are TRBV4-2 and TRBJ2-5; 11 nucleotides align to TRBD1. The trim removed 1 base at V and 5 bases at J, leaving 6 bases unmatched. The CDR3 loop spans 16 amino acids. The germline V gene encodes CDR1 LGHNA and CDR2 YNFKEQ. DNA of the CDR3: TGTGCCAGCAGCCAAGGAGGGACAGGGGGGGTGGAGACCCAGTACTTC. Translating gives CASSQGGTGGVETQYF.

The gene calls are TRBV18 and TRBJ1-3, with 7 bases identical to TRBD1. The V and J ends lost 0 bases and 4 bases, in that order; junction bases with no gene match: 3. CDR3 length equals 15 residues. The germline CDR1 and CDR2 sequences are KGHSH and LQKENI. The CDR3 here is CASSPPTGTGNTIYF. In DNA form, the CDR3 reads TGTGCCAGCTCACCACCGACAGGGACCGGAAACACCATATATTTT. Together with reference TRBV18 and TRBJ1-3, the CDR3 gives the full variable domain: NAGVMQNPRHLVRRRGQEARLRCSPMKGHSHVYWYRQLPEEGLKFMVYLQKENIIDESGMPKERFSAEFPKEGPSILRIQQVVRGDSAAYFCASSPPTGTGNTIYFGEGSWLTVV.

The gene calls are TRBV5-4 and TRBJ2-7, with 7 positions matching TRBD1. Germline CDR1 and CDR2: SGHNT and YYREEE (reference sequence). Trimming at V came to 2 bases and at J to 3 bases, leaving 8 bases not matched to a gene. The CDR3 consists of 15 residues. The CDR3 coding sequence is TGTGCCAGCAGCTTCCCGACAGGGAATGGCTACGAGCAGTACTTC. Translation gives CASSFPTGNGYEQYF.

This chain links TRBV7-2 with TRBJ1-5; perhaps TRBD1 as D (6 bases). This CDR3 has 16 residues. The ends were cut back, 2 bases at V and 1 base at J, with 12 bases in the middle. The germline CDR1 and CDR2 sequences are SGHTA and FQGNSA. CDR3 DNA sequence: TGTGCCAGCAGCTTAAGCGGGACAAGAAGCAATCAGCCCCAGCATTTT. It translates to CASSLSGTRSNQPQHF.

The chain is built from TRBV7-8 and TRBJ2-3, with 7 bases lining up with TRBD2. This CDR3 spans 15 amino acids. With V trimmed by 1 base and J by 14 bases, 15 bases remained unmatched. The V gene's germline CDR1 is SGHVS and CDR2 FQNEAQ. CDR3 DNA sequence: TGTGCCAGCAGCTTAGATTTGGGGCGGGAGACGAGGCGGTATTTT. Encoded protein: CASSLDLGRETRRYF.

The chain couples TRBV7-2 to TRBJ1-4, with D possibly being TRBD1 (6 bases). This CDR3 has 15 amino acids. V lost 1 base and J 5 bases, leaving 11 bases between the germline ends. Germline V gene data show CDR1 as SGHTA and CDR2 as FQGNSA. CDR3 region: CASSLDDRKNEKLFF. In DNA, the CDR3 is TGTGCCAGCAGCTTAGATGACAGGAAGAATGAAAAACTGTTTTTT.

The chain is built from TRBV4-1 and TRBJ1-5, with 7 positions matching TRBD1. V shed 6 bases, J shed 5 bases, and the junction held 4 bases outside the gene matches. Germline assignment: CDR1 MGHRA and CDR2 YSYEKL. This CDR3 is built from 13 residues. CDR3 protein: CASSTGVYQPQHF. In DNA, the CDR3 is TGCGCCAGCAGTACAGGGGTTTATCAGCCCCAGCATTTT.

The gene calls are TRBV2 and TRBJ2-5; TRBD1 might be the D (6 bases). Trimming pared 8 bases from V and 4 bases from J, leaving 20 bases between. Germline V gene data show CDR1 as SNHLY and CDR2 as FYNNEI. CDR3 length: 15 amino acids. Here the CDR3 DNA reads TGTGCCAGCCAGCTGTCCTTGCAGGGGTCAGAGACCCAGTACTTC. Translation gives CASQLSLQGSETQYF.